These 10 T cell receptor beta chains were sequenced from one sample in a study of T cell responses to AZD1222 COVID-19 vaccine. Some clones are missing from TCRdb's copy, which holds only in-frame ones; the method was immunoSEQ multiplex PCR. The profile shows approximately 150,000 clones, roughly 84% of them singletons. The material was peripheral blood, obtained 28 days after the second AZD1222 dose. These receptor sequences come from an adult who received the AZD1222 COVID-19 vaccine.

The CDR3 DNA follows: TGTGCCAGCAGCCCCCTTACGGATGAGCAGTTCTTC. Protein sequence: CASSPLTDEQFF. The chain carries TRBV7-9 and TRBJ2-1; D gene unclear. CDR1 SEHNR and CDR2 FQNEAQ come from the germline V gene (reference sequence). CDR3 length: 12 amino acids. The V gene lost 5 bases and the J gene lost 8 bases, with 10 bases spanning the gap.

The chain joins TRBV19 to TRBJ2-3; D gene unclear. V was trimmed by 6 bases and J by 6 bases, leaving 16 bases between them. CDR1 and CDR2 (germline): LNHDA, SQIVND (reference sequence). The CDR3 sequence is 14 residues long. The CDR3 protein is CASSTAPRSDTQYF. The CDR3 DNA sequence: TGTGCCAGTAGCACAGCCCCTAGGAGCGATACGCAGTATTTT. The complete variable domain, with remaining parts taken from reference TRBV19 and TRBJ2-3, reads DGGITQSPKYLFRKEGQNVTLSCEQNLNHDAMYWYRQDPGQGLRLIYYSQIVNDFQKGDIAEGYSVSREKKESFPLTVTSAQKNPTAFYLCASSTAPRSDTQYFGPGTRLTVL.

In DNA, the CDR3 is TGTGCCAGCAGCCTGGACAGCTTGACCTACAATGAGCAGTTCTTC. Translation gives CASSLDSLTYNEQFF. The gene calls are TRBV3-1 (or the pseudogene TRBV3-2) and TRBJ2-1, with D perhaps TRBD1 (6 bases). The germline V and J ends were trimmed by 4 bases and 2 bases, with 12 bases remaining between them. In germline, CDR1 is LGHDT, CDR2 YNNKEL (reference sequence). There are 15 residues in the CDR3.

This clone has just a few counts. CDR3 coding DNA: TGCGCCAGCAGCCCACAGGGGGCGCGGGACAATGAGCAGTTCTTC. Protein sequence: CASSPQGARDNEQFF. The rearrangement links TRBV5-1 to TRBJ2-1, with 9 nucleotides matching TRBD1. Trimming removed 4 bases from V and 5 bases from J; junction bases left unmatched: 7. Germline CDR1 and CDR2: SGHRS and YFSETQ. The CDR3 runs to 15 residues.

The chain is built from TRBV11-2 and TRBJ2-4; D is possibly TRBD1 (5 bases). Germline V gene data show CDR1 as SGHAT and CDR2 as FQNNGV. This CDR3 is 16 amino acids long. Deletions cut 5 bases from V and 2 bases from J, with 16 bases between. The CDR3 DNA reads TGTGCCAGCAGCATGACTCCTAGGGGTACCAAAAACATTCAGTACTTC. Translated: CASSMTPRGTKNIQYF.

The chain employs TRBV28 and TRBJ1-4, with TRBD1 as a possible D gene (5 bases). This CDR3 has 15 amino acids. The germline V gene encodes CDR1 MDHEN and CDR2 SYDVKM. V was clipped by 1 base and J by 7 bases, with 13 bases between them. CDR3 protein: CASSLYQGVGEKLFF. The DNA for the CDR3 is TGTGCCAGCAGTTTATACCAGGGCGTGGGTGAAAAACTGTTTTTT.

The table lists this clone with a count of one. The chain joins TRBV5-1 to TRBJ2-6; D is possibly TRBD2 (6 bases). The CDR3 covers 17 residues. V lost 1 base, J lost 0 bases, and 11 bases lay in between. Germline loops: CDR1 SGHRS, CDR2 YFSETQ. The CDR3 loop reads CASSLWGENSGANVLTF. The CDR3 DNA reads as TGCGCCAGCAGCTTGTGGGGGGAGAACTCTGGGGCCAACGTCCTGACTTTC.

The J gene is TRBJ1-1, the V gene TRBV29-1; D gene unclear. V gave up 1 base and J gave up 4 bases, with 16 bases separating them. The CDR3 sequence is 15 residues long. Germline V gene sequence: CDR1 SQVTM, CDR2 ANQGSEA. The CDR3 DNA reads TGCAGCGTTGAAGTCTTCGACATCCCGGGCACTGAAGCTTTCTTT. Translated: CSVEVFDIPGTEAFF.

The chain employs TRBV19 and TRBJ2-7; TRBD1 matches at 12 bases. Per germline, CDR1 LNHDA and CDR2 SQIVND (reference sequence). The CDR3 extends over 16 amino acids. With 6 bases clipped from V and 1 base from J, the junction kept 7 bases outside the gene matches. The CDR3 is CASSLGQGATSYEQYF. The CDR3 region has the DNA TGTGCCAGTAGCTTGGGACAGGGGGCAACTTCCTACGAGCAGTACTTC.

This rearrangement joins TRBV7-9 to TRBJ2-7; D is unclear. The CDR3 runs 12 residues. Germline V gene data show CDR1 as SEHNR and CDR2 as FQNEAQ (reference sequence). Trimming stripped 8 bases from V and 0 bases from J, with 8 bases between. This CDR3 reads CASGPGSYEQYF. The CDR3 region has the DNA TGTGCCAGCGGACCGGGCTCCTACGAGCAGTACTTC.